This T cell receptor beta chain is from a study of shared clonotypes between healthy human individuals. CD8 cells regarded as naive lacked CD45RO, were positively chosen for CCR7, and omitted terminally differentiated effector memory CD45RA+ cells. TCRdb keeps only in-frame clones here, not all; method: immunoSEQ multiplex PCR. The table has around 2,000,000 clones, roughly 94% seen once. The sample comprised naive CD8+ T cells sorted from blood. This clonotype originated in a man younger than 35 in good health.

In DNA, the CDR3 is TGCAGCGTTGCCAGCGCCTCCTCCTACGAGCAGTACTTC. Translated, it gives CSVASASSYEQYF. V gene TRBV29-1 combines with J gene TRBJ2-7; D uncertain. The CDR3 spans 13 residues. The germline V gene has CDR1 SQVTM and CDR2 ANQGSEA. V was clipped by 4 bases and J by 0 bases, with 10 bases between them.